What follows is one TCR beta chain and its context. Its antigen is unknown. Donors were healthy HIV-negative adults without recently reported acute infections or vaccinations. The length of the CDR3 is 12 residues. Germline V CDR1 and CDR2: MDHEN, SYDVKM. Trimming took off 10 bases at V and 3 bases at J, with 10 bases between the two ends. Several immunoSEQ plates received, in even portions, the genomic DNA of each subset. Method: immunoSEQ multiplex PCR; TCRdb's copy keeps in-frame clones and lacks some. The sample includes 1.6 million or so clones, approximately 98.5% of them seen just once. This record belongs to a study of shared clonotypes between healthy human individuals. Study-level findings and limits: Sharing across four donors was highest in naive CD4 (roughly 5%) and lowest in memory CD8 (roughly 0.4%). Larger estimated richness was generally recorded for naive subsets relative to memory subsets.

This clonotype originated in a man aged 25 to 40 in good health. This chain joins TRBV28 and TRBJ1-5, with unresolved D. Sequencing used naive CD4+ T cells sorted from blood. The subset is: CD45RA+ positively selected. The CDR3: CATLVYNQPQHF. The CDR3 nucleotides are TGTGCCACCTTAGTTTACAATCAGCCCCAGCATTTT.